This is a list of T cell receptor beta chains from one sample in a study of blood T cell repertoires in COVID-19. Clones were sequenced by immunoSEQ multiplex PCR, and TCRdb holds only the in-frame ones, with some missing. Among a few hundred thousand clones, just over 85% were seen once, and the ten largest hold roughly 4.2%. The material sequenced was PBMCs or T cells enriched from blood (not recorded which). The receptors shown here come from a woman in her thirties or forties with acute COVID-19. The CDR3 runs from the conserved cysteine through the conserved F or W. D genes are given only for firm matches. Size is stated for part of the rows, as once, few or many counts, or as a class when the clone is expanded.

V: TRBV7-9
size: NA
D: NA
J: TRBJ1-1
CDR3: CASRPIGGSTEAFF
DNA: TGTGCCAGCCGCCCAATCGGGGGTTCCACTGAAGCTTTCTTT

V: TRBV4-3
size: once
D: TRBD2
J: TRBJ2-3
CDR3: CASSQVWAGGSTDTQYF
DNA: TGCGCCAGCAGCCAAGTTTGGGCGGGAGGAAGCACAGATACGCAGTATTTT

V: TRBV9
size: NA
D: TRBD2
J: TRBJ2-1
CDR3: CASSPFPPSGGAGWINEQFF
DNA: TGTGCCAGCAGCCCGTTCCCCCCTAGCGGGGGGGCCGGATGGATAAATGAGCAGTTCTTC

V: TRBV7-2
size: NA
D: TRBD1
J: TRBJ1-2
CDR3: CASSSRDRGVYGYTF
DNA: TGTGCCAGCAGCTCCCGGGACAGGGGGGTATACGGCTACACCTTC

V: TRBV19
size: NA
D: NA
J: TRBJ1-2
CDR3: CASSPVSSTRSYGYTF
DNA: TGTGCCAGTAGTCCCGTTTCCTCGACAAGAAGCTATGGCTACACCTTC

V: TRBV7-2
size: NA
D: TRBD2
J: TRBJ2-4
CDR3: CASSLDFPGLANIQYF
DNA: TGTGCCAGCAGCTTGGACTTCCCGGGACTAGCCAACATTCAGTACTTC

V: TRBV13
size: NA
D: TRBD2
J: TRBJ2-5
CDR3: CASSPPVPGLWGLARETQYF
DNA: TGTGCCAGCAGTCCCCCCGTCCCAGGACTGTGGGGACTAGCGAGGGAGACCCAGTACTTC

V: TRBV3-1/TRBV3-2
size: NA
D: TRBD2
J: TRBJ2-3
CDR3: CASSQEFLLGEGTDTQYF
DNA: TGTGCCAGCAGCCAAGAGTTTTTGTTGGGGGAGGGGACAGATACGCAGTATTTT

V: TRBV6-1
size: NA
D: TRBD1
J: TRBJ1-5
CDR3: CASSESRGLGNQPQHF
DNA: TGTGCCAGCAGTGAAAGTAGGGGGCTCGGCAATCAGCCCCAGCATTTT

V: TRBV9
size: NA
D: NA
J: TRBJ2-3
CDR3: CASSVEGRTDTQYF
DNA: TGTGCCAGCAGCGTAGAGGGGCGCACAGATACGCAGTATTTT

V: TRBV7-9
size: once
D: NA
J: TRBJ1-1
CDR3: CASSFPGGGRTEAFF
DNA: TGTGCCAGCAGCTTCCCAGGCGGGGGGCGCACTGAAGCTTTCTTT

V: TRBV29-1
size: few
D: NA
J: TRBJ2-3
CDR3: CSVQLAPSPDTQYF
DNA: TGCAGCGTTCAACTAGCCCCGAGCCCAGATACGCAGTATTTT

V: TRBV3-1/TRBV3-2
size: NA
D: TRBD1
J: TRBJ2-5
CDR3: CASSHWGQGVQETQYF
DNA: TGTGCCAGCAGCCACTGGGGACAGGGGGTTCAAGAGACCCAGTACTTC

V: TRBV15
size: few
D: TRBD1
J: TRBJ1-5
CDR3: CATSSYETGDQPQHF
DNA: TGTGCCACCAGCAGTTACGAGACAGGGGATCAGCCCCAGCATTTT

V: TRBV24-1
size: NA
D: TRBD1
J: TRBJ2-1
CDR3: CATTGTGQNYNEQFF
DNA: TGTGCCACCACAGGGACAGGGCAAAACTACAATGAGCAGTTCTTC

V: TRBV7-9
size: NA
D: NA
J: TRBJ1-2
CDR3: CASSLFGGYGYTF
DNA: TGTGCCAGCAGCTTATTCGGCGGCTATGGCTACACCTTC

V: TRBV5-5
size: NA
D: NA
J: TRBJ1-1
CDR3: CASSSGRTVNTEAFF
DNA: TGTGCCAGCAGCTCTGGTAGGACAGTGAACACTGAAGCTTTCTTT

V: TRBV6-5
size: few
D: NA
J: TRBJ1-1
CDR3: CASSYSIVSGLSEAFF
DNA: TGTGCCAGCAGTTACTCGATCGTCAGCGGTCTCTCTGAAGCTTTCTTT

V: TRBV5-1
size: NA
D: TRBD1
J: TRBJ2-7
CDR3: CASSLGTGGIYEQYF
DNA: TGCGCCAGCAGCTTGGGGACAGGGGGAATCTACGAGCAGTACTTC

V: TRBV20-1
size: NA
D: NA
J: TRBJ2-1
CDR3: CSASPVFRKNEQFF
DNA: TGCAGTGCTAGTCCGGTTTTCCGTAAAAATGAGCAGTTCTTC

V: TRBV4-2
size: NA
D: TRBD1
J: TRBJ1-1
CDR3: CASSQGSDRGHTEAFF
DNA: TGTGCCAGCAGCCAGGGGAGTGACAGGGGCCACACTGAAGCTTTCTTT

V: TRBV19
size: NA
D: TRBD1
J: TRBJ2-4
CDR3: CASSSRTGAGNIQYF
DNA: TGTGCCAGTAGTAGTAGGACAGGGGCCGGGAACATTCAGTACTTC

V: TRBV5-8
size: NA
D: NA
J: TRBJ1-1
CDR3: CASSLRPTGNTEAFF
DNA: TGTGCCAGCAGCTTGAGACCGACAGGGAACACTGAAGCTTTCTTT

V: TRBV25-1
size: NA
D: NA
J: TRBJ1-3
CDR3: CASSGGTYSGNTIYF
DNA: TGTGCCAGCAGTGGAGGCACCTACTCTGGAAACACCATATATTTT

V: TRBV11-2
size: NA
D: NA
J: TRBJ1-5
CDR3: CASSLGGPERQPQHF
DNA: TGTGCCAGCAGCTTAGGTGGGCCGGAGCGGCAGCCCCAGCATTTT

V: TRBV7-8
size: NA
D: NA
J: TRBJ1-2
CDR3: CASSLITRTVDYGYTF
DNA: TGTGCCAGCAGCTTAATAACGAGGACAGTAGACTATGGCTACACCTTC